These T cell receptor beta chains were read from a single sample in a study of vaccination and CD4 T cells after COVID-19. These receptors have no known antigen. One entry per CDR3 protein results from TCRdb running MiXCR on the PCR reads. Seen here are around 17,000 distinct CDR3 sequences, roughly 60% observed once, and the top ten hold 6.5% to 9%. Sequenced sample: CD4+ T cells from blood, cultured in vitro. The receptors were sampled from a human donor who had recovered from COVID-19. Each CDR3 is given with its conserved first and last residue. A D gene is named only where the DNA matches it firmly. Expanded clones get a size class; other rows say once, few or many, or leave the size out.

j_call d_call clone_size v_call cdr3_aa cdr3_nt
TRBJ1-5 - - TRBV27 CANVRAGMQPQHF TGTGCCAACGTAAGAGCGGGGATGCAGCCCCAGCATTTT
TRBJ2-3 TRBD2 few TRBV20-1 CSARGLAGAGDTQYF TGCAGTGCTAGAGGACTAGCGGGGGCAGGAGATACGCAGTATTTT
TRBJ2-7 - - TRBV21-1 CASSMKLEQYF TGTGCCAGCAGCATGAAGCTCGAGCAGTACTTC
TRBJ1-6 - - TRBV7-2 CASSLGTDYSPLHF TGTGCCAGCAGCTTAGGGACGGACTATTCACCCCTCCACTTT
TRBJ1-4 TRBD1 - TRBV15 CATSRDLIGTAATNEKLFF TGTGCCACCAGCAGAGACCTTATAGGGACAGCTGCAACTAATGAAAAACTGTTTTTT
TRBJ1-2 - - TRBV5-1 CASSPDLSRGRGGYTF TGCGCCAGCAGCCCCGACTTGAGTCGGGGGCGAGGAGGCTACACCTTC
TRBJ2-1 - - TRBV7-3 CASSPNRSPYNEQFF TGTGCCAGCAGCCCCAACAGGTCCCCCTACAATGAGCAGTTCTTC
TRBJ2-3 TRBD1 few TRBV6-1 CASNTDHSKGQGTDTQYF TGTGCCAGCAACACAGACCACTCGAAGGGACAGGGAACAGATACGCAGTATTTT
TRBJ2-1 - - TRBV12-3/TRBV12-4 CASSRMGGVLSNEQFF TGTGCCAGCAGCCGAATGGGGGGTGTTCTCTCCAATGAGCAGTTCTTC
TRBJ1-2 - - TRBV20-1 CSARVQQGAYGYTF TGCAGTGCTAGAGTCCAACAGGGCGCCTATGGCTACACCTTC